This T cell receptor (beta chain) comes out of a study of cytomegalovirus exposure and HLA in healthy donors. Study information: Researchers found that roughly 80% of about 400 genotyped donors fell within the Caucasian-associated ancestry cluster.

Both 60 Vbeta primers and 13 Jbeta primers went into the PCR. Sequencing was performed with immunoSEQ multiplex PCR; in TCRdb, only in-frame clones are kept and a portion is missing. Among about 130,000 clones listed, around 87% were seen once. Trimming took 5 bases from V and 0 from J, leaving 13 bases between them. The CDR3 has 15 residues. Germline V gene data show CDR1 as SGHTS and CDR2 as YDEGEE. This clone turned up a few times. This clonotype was obtained from a woman aged 25-40 years in good health and CMV-seronegative. The chain joins TRBV5-8 to TRBJ2-3, with D perhaps matching TRBD2 (5 bases). The sequencing sample was made of PBMCs. For the CDR3, the DNA is TGTGCCAGCAGAGAGGGTCTAATGAGCACAGATACGCAGTATTTT. Translation: CASREGLMSTDTQYF.